This TCR beta chain emerged from a study of tumor-infiltrating lymphocytes in primary liver carcinoma. Both RNA and DNA were isolated together from around 20-30 mg of bulk tissue that had not been sorted. With regard to this clonotype: At one end the junction does not follow the germline gene, possibly because of a read error.

From approximately 550 ng of total RNA, TCR beta-specific cDNA was reverse-transcribed using a constant-region primer. Employing slightly modified ARM-PCR, three nested multiplex PCR rounds were run, and these gave rise to the TCR beta libraries. A C-beta reverse primer was combined with TRBV1-TRBV30 forward primers in the first two PCR rounds, and each round had roughly 11 cycles. TCRdb fed the multiplex PCR reads into MiXCR, producing one record per CDR3 protein. The sample includes 150,000 to 200,000 distinct CDR3 sequences, over 80% of them seen just once. Germline values: CDR1 SGHAT, CDR2 FQNNGV. This CDR3 comprises 16 residues.

The chain has TRBV11-2 and TRBJ2-7, with 12 bases aligning to TRBD2. The specimen was tumor tissue from primary liver carcinoma. The sequence came from a middle-aged man with primary liver carcinoma and hepatitis B virus infection. For the CDR3, the DNA is TGTGCCGGCAGCATAGCCCCTAGCGGGGGGGGCTACGAGCAGTACTTC. Protein sequence: CAGSIAPSGGGYEQYF.